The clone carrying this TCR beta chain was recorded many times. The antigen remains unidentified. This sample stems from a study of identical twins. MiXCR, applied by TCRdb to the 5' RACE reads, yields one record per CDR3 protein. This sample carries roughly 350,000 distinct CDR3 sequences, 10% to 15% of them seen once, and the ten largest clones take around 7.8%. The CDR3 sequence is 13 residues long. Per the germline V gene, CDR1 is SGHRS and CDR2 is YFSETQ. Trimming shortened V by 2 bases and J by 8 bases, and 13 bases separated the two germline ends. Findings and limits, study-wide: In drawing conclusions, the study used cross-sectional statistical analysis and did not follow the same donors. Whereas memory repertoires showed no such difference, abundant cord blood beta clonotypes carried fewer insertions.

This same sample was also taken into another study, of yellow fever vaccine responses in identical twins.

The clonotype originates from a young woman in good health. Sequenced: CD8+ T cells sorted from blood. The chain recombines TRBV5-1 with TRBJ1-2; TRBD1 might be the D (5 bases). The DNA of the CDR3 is TGCGCCAGCAGCTTCGACAGTGCGAGAGGCTACACCTTC. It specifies CASSFDSARGYTF.